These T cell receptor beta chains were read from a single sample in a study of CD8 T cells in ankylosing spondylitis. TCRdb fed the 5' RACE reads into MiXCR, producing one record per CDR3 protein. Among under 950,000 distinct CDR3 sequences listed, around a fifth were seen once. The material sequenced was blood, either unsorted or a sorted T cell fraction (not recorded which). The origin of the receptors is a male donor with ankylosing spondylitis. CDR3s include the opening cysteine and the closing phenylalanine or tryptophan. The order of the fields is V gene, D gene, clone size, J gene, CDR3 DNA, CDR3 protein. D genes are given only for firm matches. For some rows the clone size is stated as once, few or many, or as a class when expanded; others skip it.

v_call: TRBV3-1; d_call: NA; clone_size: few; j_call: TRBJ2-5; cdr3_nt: TGTGCCAGCAGCCAAATCGTTGAGACCCAGTACTTC; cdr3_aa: CASSQIVETQYF
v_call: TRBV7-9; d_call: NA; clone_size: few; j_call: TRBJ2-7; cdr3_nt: TGTGCCAGCAGCACCGGAGTAGAGCAGTACTTC; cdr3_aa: CASSTGVEQYF
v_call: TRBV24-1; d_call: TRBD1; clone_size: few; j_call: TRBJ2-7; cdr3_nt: TGTGCCACCAGTGACCCTGGACAGGGTTTATACGAGCAGTACTTC; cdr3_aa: CATSDPGQGLYEQYF
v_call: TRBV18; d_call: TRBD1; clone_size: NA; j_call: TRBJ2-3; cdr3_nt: TGTGCCAGCTCACCGGGACAGACAGATACGCAGTATTTT; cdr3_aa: CASSPGQTDTQYF
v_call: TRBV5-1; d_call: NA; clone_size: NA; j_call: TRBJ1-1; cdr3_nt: TGCGCCAGCAGCCCCCCCTTCAAAGGCACTGAAGCTTTCTTT; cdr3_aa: CASSPPFKGTEAFF
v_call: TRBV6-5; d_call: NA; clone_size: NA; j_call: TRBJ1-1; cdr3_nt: TGTGCCAGCAGTTACTCGTGGGGTAGTGAAACTGAAGCTTTCTTT; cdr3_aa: CASSYSWGSETEAFF
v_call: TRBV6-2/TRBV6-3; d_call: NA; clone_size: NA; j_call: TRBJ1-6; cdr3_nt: TGTGCCAGCAGTCCCACAGGGCAAGATAATTCACCCCTCCACTTT; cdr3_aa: CASSPTGQDNSPLHF
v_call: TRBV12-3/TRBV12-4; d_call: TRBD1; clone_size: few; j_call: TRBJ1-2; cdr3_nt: TGTGCCAGCTTTTCACCGGGACAGGGGGCCTCTGAGCTTGGCTACACCTTC; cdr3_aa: CASFSPGQGASELGYTF
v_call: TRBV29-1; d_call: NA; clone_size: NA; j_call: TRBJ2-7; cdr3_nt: TGCAGCGTTGGCACTGGGACCCGAAGCTACGAGCAGTACTTC; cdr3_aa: CSVGTGTRSYEQYF
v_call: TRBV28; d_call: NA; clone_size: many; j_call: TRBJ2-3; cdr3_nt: TGTGCCAGCAGTCCCCCATTGGCTAGCGGCACAGATACGCAGTATTTT; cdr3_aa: CASSPPLASGTDTQYF
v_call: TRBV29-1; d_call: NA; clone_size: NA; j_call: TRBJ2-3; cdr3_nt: TGCAGCGTTGAAGATTTAGCGGAGAGCACAGATACGCAGTATTTT; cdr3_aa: CSVEDLAESTDTQYF
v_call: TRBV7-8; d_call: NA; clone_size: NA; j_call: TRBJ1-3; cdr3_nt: TGTGCCAGCAGAGAGAGCTCTGGAAACACCATATATTTT; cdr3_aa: CASRESSGNTIYF
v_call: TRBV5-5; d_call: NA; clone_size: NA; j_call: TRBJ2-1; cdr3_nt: TGTGCCAGCAGCTTGTCCCCGGAGTCCACCTATGAGCAGTTCTTC; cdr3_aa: CASSLSPESTYEQFF
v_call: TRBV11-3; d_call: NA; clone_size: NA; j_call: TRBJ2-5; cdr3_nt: TGTGCCAGCAGCTTTGTCCGGGGGCGCGAGACCCAGTACTTC; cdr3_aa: CASSFVRGRETQYF
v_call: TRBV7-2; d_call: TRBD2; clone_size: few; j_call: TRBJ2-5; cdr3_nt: TGTGCCAGCTTATCTAGCGGGACGGGAGAGACCCAGTACTTC; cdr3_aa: CASLSSGTGETQYF
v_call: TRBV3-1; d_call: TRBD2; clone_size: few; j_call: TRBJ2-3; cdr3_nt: TGTGCCAGCAGCCAAGATACTCCCGGACTAGCGGGAGATACGCAGTATTTT; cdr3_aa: CASSQDTPGLAGDTQYF
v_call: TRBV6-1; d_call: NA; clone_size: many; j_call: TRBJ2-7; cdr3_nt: TGTGCCAGTAGTAAACAAGGGGGGTCGTCCTACGAGCAGTACTTC; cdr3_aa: CASSKQGGSSYEQYF
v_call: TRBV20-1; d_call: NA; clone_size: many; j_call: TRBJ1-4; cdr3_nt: TGCAGTGCTAGTTGGCAGGGGACTGAAAAACTGTTTTTT; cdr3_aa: CSASWQGTEKLFF
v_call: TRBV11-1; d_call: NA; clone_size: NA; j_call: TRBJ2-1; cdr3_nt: TGTGCCAGCAGCTTAGTTCTGCGACAGAATGAGCAGTTCTTC; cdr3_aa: CASSLVLRQNEQFF
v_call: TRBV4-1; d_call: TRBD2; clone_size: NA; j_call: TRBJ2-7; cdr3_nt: TGCGCCAGCAGCCAAGAACGAATGGCGTCGGGGGGAGAGGACGAGCAGTACTTC; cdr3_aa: CASSQERMASGGEDEQYF
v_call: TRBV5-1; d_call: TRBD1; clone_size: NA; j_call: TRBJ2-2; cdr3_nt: TGCGCCAGCAGCTGGACAGGGGGCGCGACGGGGGAGCTGTTTTTT; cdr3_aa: CASSWTGGATGELFF
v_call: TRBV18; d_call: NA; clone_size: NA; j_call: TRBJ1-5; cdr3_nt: TGTGCCAGCTCACCGGGAAGGGGGAAGGAGCCCCAGCATTTT; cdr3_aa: CASSPGRGKEPQHF
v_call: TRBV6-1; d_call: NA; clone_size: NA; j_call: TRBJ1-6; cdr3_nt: TGTGCCAGCAGTGCCAACAGGGATTCACCCCTCCACTTT; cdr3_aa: CASSANRDSPLHF
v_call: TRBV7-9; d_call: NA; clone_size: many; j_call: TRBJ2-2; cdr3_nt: TGTGCCAGCAGACGGGAGAACGGGGAGCTGTTTTTT; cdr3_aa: CASRRENGELFF
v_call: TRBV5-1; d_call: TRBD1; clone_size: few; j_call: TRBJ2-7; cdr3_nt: TGCGCCAGCAGCGTGGGGGGGACAGGGTTGAGCTACGAGCAGTACTTC; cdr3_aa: CASSVGGTGLSYEQYF
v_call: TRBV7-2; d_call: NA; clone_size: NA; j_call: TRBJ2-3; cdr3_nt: TGTGCCAGCAGCTTGGCTATGGGAGATACGCAGTATTTT; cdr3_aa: CASSLAMGDTQYF
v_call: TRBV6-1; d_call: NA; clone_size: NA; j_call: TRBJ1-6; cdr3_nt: TGTGCCAGCTCCAAGGGACGGGATAATTCACCCCTCCACTTT; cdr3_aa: CASSKGRDNSPLHF
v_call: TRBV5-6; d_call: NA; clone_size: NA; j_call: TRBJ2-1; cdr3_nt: TGTGCCAGCACCGGGACCATAACGAAATACAATGAGCAGTTCTTC; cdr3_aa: CASTGTITKYNEQFF
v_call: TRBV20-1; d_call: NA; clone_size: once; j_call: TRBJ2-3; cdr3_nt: TGCAGTGCCCCCGACAGGCATACCACAGATACGCAGTATTTT; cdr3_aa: CSAPDRHTTDTQYF
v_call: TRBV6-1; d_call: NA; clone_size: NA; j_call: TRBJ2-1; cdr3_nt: TGTGCCAGCAGTGAAAACGAGGAGGGATTACAATTAGAGCAGTTCTTC; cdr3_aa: CASSENEEGLQLEQFF
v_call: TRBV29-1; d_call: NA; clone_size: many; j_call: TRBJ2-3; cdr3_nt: TGCAGCGTTGTGGTTGGCGATACGCAGTATTTT; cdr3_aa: CSVVVGDTQYF
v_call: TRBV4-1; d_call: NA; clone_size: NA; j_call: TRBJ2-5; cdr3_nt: TGCGCCAGCAGCCCCAACGGAGAAGACCAAGAGACCCAGTACTTC; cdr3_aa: CASSPNGEDQETQYF
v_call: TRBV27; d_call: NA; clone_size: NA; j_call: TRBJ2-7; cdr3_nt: TGTGCCAGCAGTCCCATCTTCGGGGCCTACGAGCAGTACTTC; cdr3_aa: CASSPIFGAYEQYF
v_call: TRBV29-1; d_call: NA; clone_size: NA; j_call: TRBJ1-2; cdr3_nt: TGCAGCGTTTGGGACAACTATGGCTACACCTTC; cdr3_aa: CSVWDNYGYTF
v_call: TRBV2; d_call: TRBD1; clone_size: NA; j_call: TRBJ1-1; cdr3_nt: TGTGCCAGCAGTGAGTGGGCAGGGGGGATGAACACTGAAGCTTTCTTT; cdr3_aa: CASSEWAGGMNTEAFF
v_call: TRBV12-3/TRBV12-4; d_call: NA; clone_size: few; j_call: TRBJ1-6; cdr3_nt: TGTGCCAGCAATCTGGGGGGGCAGGATTCACCCCTCCACTTT; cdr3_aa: CASNLGGQDSPLHF
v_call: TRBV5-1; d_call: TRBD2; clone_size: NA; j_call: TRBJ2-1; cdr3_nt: TGCGCCAGCACCCACGTAGCGGGCGGATACAATGAGCAGTTCTTC; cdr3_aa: CASTHVAGGYNEQFF
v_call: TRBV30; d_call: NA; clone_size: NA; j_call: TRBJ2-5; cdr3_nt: TGTGCCTGGTCCCGCGCAGGGGTAGAGACCCAGTACTTC; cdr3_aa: CAWSRAGVETQYF
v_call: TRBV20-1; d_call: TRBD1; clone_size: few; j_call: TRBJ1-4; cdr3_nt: TGCAGTGCTAGGGACAGGGGGCTCGGAAAACTGTTTTTT; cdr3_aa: CSARDRGLGKLFF
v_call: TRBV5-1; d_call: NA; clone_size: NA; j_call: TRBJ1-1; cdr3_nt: TGCGCCAGCAGCTTGGGACGGGACTTGAACACTGAAGCTTTCTTT; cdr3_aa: CASSLGRDLNTEAFF
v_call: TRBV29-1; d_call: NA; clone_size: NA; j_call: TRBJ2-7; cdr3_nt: TGCAGCGTTGTGAGAAATTACGAGCAGTACTTC; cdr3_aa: CSVVRNYEQYF
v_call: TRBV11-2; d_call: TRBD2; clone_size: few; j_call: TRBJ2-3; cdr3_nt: TGTGCCAGCAGCGCCTGGACTAGCGGGAGAGGACAGCCAGATACGCAGTATTTT; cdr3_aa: CASSAWTSGRGQPDTQYF
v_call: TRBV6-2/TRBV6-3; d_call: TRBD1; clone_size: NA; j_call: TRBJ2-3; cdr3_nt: TGTGCCAGCAGTCCGAGGGGACAGAGGGCAGATACGCAGTATTTT; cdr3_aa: CASSPRGQRADTQYF
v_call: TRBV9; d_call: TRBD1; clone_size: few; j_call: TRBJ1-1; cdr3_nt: TGTGCCAGCAGACCGGGACAGGGGGTTGGCACTGAAGCTTTCTTT; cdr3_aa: CASRPGQGVGTEAFF
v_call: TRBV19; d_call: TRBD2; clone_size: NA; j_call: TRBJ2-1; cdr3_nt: TGTGCCAGTAGTTTACTAGCGGGAGCGTCGGGTGAGCAGTTCTTC; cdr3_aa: CASSLLAGASGEQFF
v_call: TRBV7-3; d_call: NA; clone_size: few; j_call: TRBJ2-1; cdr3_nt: TGTGCCAGCAGCTCCCCCGGGAAGACAAATGAGCAGTTCTTC; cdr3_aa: CASSSPGKTNEQFF
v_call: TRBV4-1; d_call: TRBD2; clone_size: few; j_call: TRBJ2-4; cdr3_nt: TGCGCCAGCAGCCAAGGGGAGGGCAGCCTAAACATTCAGTACTTC; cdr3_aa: CASSQGEGSLNIQYF
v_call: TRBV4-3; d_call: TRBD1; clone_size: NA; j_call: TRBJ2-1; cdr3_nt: TGCGCCAGCAGCCAAGTCTTACAGGGGACCCATGAGCAGTTCTTC; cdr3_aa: CASSQVLQGTHEQFF
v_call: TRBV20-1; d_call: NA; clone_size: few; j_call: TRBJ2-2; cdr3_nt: TGCAGTGCTAGAGATCCCAGAGGATTCGCCGGGGAGCTGTTTTTT; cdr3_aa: CSARDPRGFAGELFF
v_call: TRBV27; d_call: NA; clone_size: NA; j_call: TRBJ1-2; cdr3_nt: TGTGCCAGCAGTTCCCTAGGGCCCTATGGCTACACCTTC; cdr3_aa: CASSSLGPYGYTF
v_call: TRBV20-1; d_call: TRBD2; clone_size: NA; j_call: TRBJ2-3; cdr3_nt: TGCAGTGCTGCCCGGACTAGCGGGGGGGCAGATACGCAGTATTTT; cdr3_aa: CSAARTSGGADTQYF
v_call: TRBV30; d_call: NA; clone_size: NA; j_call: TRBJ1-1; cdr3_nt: TGTGCCTGGACCCAGGACACTGAAGCTTTCTTT; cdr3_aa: CAWTQDTEAFF
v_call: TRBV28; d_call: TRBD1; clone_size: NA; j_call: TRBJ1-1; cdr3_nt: TGTGCCAGCACGGGGGACAGGGGAAAAAAGAACACTGAAGCTTTCTTT; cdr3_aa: CASTGDRGKKNTEAFF
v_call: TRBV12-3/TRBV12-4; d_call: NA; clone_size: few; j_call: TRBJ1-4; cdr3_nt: TGTGCCAGCAGCCACGGACACCCTGCAACTAATGAAAAACTGTTTTTT; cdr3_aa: CASSHGHPATNEKLFF
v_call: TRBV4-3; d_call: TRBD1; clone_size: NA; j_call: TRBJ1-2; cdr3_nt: TGCGCCAGCAGCCAGGACGACAGGGTCAACTATGGCTACACCTTC; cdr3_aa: CASSQDDRVNYGYTF
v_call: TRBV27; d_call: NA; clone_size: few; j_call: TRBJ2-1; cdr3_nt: TGTGCCAGCAGTTTATGGGGACACAATGAGCAGTTCTTC; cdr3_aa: CASSLWGHNEQFF
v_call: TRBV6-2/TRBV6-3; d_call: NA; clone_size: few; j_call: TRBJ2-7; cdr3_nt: TGTGCCAGCTCCCCGCCGGGAAAAGGCTCCTACGAGCAGTACTTC; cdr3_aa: CASSPPGKGSYEQYF
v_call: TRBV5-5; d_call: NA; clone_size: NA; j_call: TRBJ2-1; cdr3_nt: TGTGCCAGCAGCCCCGCCCTCACCTCCTACAATGAGCAGTTCTTC; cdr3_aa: CASSPALTSYNEQFF